This TCR beta chain appears in the sequencing data of a study of cytomegalovirus exposure and HLA in healthy donors. Study-level information: Prior work identified roughly 120 million unique TCR beta sequences in 150 million to 200 million T cells.

Between the trimmed V and J ends, which lost 4 bases and 8 bases, there was a span of 15 bases. The germline CDR1 and CDR2 sequences are SGHNT and YYREEE (reference sequence). This CDR3 comprises 13 residues. The study's findings and limits: Later analysis suggested most CMV-associated TCR beta chains were HLA-restricted.

60 Vbeta and 13 Jbeta primers were used in PCR. TCRdb's table, derived via immunoSEQ multiplex PCR, lists solely in-frame clones and lacks some. The sample holds 170,000 or so clones, over 75% seen once. With regard to this clone: Its antigen is unidentified.

In nominal health when sampled, donors likely had unrecorded immune exposures nonetheless. The sequencing input was PBMCs. This chain uses TRBV5-4 with TRBJ1-2; D possibly corresponds to TRBD1 (5 bases). The sequence was collected from a woman aged 25 to 39 in good health and CMV-seronegative. The CDR3 is CASSGPGEGGYTF. CDR3 bases: TGTGCCAGCAGCGGCCCTGGGGAGGGGGGCTACACCTTC.